Described below is a single T cell receptor (beta chain) sequence and its context. Its specificity is not known. This sample stems from a study of vaccination effects on CD4 cells after COVID-19. Across the study: Subjects were given two BNT162b2 or mRNA-1273 vaccine doses. Study findings and constraints: Only a single clone (1 of 255 vaccine-induced clones in healthy vaccinees) cross-reacted with common cold coronaviruses. Late in the post-vaccination period, infection-induced and vaccine-induced clones underwent marked clonal contraction.

CDR3 length: 13 residues. Germline trimming cut 8 bases from V and 8 bases from J; bases unmatched to any gene: 6. Expansion of antigen-specific CD4+ T cells with viral peptide pools was carried out by the ViraFEST assay before sequencing. On day 10 of culture, CD4+ T cells were separated out. People in the vaccine group had not been infected with SARS-CoV-2 before, and their nucleocapsid antibodies were negative. This table comes from immunoSEQ multiplex PCR, and its TCRdb copy is limited to in-frame clones, with some not included. The repertoire holds 30,000 to 45,000 clones, with roughly 76% as singletons.

This clonotype was sampled from a human donor who received a COVID-19 vaccine. This specimen was CD4+ T cells from PBMCs cultured with SARS-CoV-2 spike peptides, taken before COVID-19 vaccination. V usage is TRBV12-3 or TRBV12-4 and J usage is TRBJ1-4; 9 bases agree with TRBD1. The CDR3 region has the DNA TGTGCCAGCGGTACAGGGGGCAAAGAAAAACTGTTTTTT. It translates to CASGTGGKEKLFF.